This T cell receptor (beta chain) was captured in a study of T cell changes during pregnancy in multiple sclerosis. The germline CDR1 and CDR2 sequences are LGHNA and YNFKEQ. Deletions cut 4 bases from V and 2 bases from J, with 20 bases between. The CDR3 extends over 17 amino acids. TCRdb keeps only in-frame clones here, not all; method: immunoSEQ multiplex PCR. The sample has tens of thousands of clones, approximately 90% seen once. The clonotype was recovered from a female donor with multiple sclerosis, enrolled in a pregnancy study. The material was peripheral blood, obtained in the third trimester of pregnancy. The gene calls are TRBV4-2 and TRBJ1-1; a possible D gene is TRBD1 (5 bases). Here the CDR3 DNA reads TGTGCCAGCAGCCGATCGCTTCTGGGGGGTACCAACACTGAAGCTTTCTTT. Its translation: CASSRSLLGGTNTEAFF.